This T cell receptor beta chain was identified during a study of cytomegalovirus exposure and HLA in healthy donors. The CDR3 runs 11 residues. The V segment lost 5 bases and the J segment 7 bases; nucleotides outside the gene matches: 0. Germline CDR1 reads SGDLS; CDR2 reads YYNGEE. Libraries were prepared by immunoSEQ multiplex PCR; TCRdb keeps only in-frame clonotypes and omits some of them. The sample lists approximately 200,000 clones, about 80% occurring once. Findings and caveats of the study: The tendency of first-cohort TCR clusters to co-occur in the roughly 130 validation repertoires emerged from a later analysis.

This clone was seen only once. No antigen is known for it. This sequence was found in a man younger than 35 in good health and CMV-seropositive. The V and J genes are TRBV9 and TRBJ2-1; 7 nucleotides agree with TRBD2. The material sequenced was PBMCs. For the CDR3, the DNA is TGTGCCAGCAGGCGGGGGAATGAGCAGTTCTTC. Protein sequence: CASRRGNEQFF.